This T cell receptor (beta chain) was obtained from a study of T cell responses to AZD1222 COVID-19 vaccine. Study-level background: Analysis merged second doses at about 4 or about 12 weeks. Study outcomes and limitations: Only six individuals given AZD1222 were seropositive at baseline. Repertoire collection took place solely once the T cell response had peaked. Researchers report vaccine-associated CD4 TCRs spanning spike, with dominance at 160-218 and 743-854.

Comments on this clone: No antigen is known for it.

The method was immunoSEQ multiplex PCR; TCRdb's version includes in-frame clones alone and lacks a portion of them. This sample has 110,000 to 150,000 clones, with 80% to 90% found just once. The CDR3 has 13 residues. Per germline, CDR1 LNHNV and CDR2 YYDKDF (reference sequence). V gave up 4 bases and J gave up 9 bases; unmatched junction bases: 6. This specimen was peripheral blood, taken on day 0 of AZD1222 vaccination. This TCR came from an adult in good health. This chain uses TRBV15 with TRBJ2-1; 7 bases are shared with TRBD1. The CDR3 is CATSKDRAGEQFF. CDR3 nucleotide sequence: TGTGCCACCAGCAAAGACAGGGCCGGTGAGCAGTTCTTC.